A single sample gave rise to the 9 T cell receptor beta chains below, sequenced in a study of T cell responses to AZD1222 COVID-19 vaccine. The data were produced by immunoSEQ multiplex PCR, yet TCRdb's version contains in-frame clones alone and is incomplete. The table has over 150,000 clones, approximately 92% seen once. Source: peripheral blood, taken on day 0 of AZD1222 vaccination. These receptors came from an adult in good health.

The rearrangement links TRBV5-4 to TRBJ1-6, with D perhaps TRBD1 (6 bases). The CDR3 is made up of 15 amino acids. V gave up 2 bases and J gave up 10 bases, with 16 bases separating them. Per germline, CDR1 SGHNT and CDR2 YYREEE (reference sequence). The chain's CDR3 is CASSLGRGMQSPLHF. The CDR3 nucleotides are TGTGCCAGCAGCTTAGGCAGGGGAATGCAGTCACCCCTCCACTTT. Together with reference TRBV5-4 and TRBJ1-6, the CDR3 gives the full variable domain: ETGVTQSPTHLIKTRGQQVTLRCSSQSGHNTVSWYQQALGQGPQFIFQYYREEENGRGNFPPRFSGLQFPNYSSELNVNALELDDSALYLCASSLGRGMQSPLHFGNGTRLTVT.

This clone was found once. For the CDR3, the DNA is TGTGCCAGCAGTTTCATGAGGAGCTATGGCTACACCTTC. Protein product: CASSFMRSYGYTF. The V and J genes are TRBV28 and TRBJ1-2, with no clear D. V shed 3 bases and J shed 4 bases, with 9 bases lying between them. This CDR3 is 13 amino acids long. Germline loops: CDR1 MDHEN, CDR2 SYDVKM.

The gene calls are TRBV28 and TRBJ1-5; D is undetermined. The CDR3 sequence is 13 residues long. V shed 11 bases and J shed 3 bases, with 14 bases lying between them. Germline V gives CDR1 MDHEN, CDR2 SYDVKM. CDR3 nucleotide sequence: TGTGCCTCCAGTAGAATCCCCAATCAGCCCCAGCATTTT. It translates to CASSRIPNQPQHF.

This clone was observed once. This rearrangement joins TRBV27 to TRBJ1-2; TRBD1 is a possible D gene (5 bases). The V end lost 2 bases, the J end lost 6 bases, and 10 bases lay between the germline ends. The CDR3 sequence is 13 residues long. Germline CDR1 MNHEY, CDR2 SMNVEV (reference sequence). The CDR3 protein is CASSLGQGNGYTF. The CDR3 bases are TGTGCCAGCAGTTTAGGGCAGGGTAATGGCTACACCTTC.

The chain employs TRBV19 and TRBJ1-1, with a possible D match to TRBD1 (5 bases). Germline CDR1 is LNHDA and CDR2 is SQIVND (reference sequence). The CDR3 runs 12 residues. With 6 bases removed from V and 5 bases from J, the gap between germline ends came to 10 bases. The CDR3: CASRGDRTEAFF. CDR3 coding DNA: TGTGCCAGTAGGGGGGATCGGACTGAAGCTTTCTTT.

This CDR3 reads CASSLGSQPQHF. CDR3 nucleotide sequence: TGTGCCAGCAGTTTAGGGTCCCAGCCCCAGCATTTT. The chain is built from TRBV12-3 or TRBV12-4 and TRBJ1-5, with unresolved D. Trimming cost V 1 base and J 7 bases, with 5 bases left between them. The CDR3 length is 12 residues.

The V gene is TRBV7-3, the J gene TRBJ2-2, with unresolved D. Trimming took 6 bases from V and 5 from J, leaving 13 bases between them. Germline V gives CDR1 SGHTA, CDR2 FQGTGA. The CDR3 has 14 residues. CDR3 amino acids: CASSSSSLTGELFF. CDR3 coding DNA: TGTGCCAGCAGTTCCTCGTCACTGACCGGGGAGCTGTTTTTT.

The CDR3 DNA reads as TGTGCCAGCATTGGACTGTTGAACACTGAAGCTTTCTTT. Translating gives CASIGLLNTEAFF. This chain connects TRBV28 to TRBJ1-1; D is undetermined. Germline CDR1 and CDR2: MDHEN and SYDVKM. V was pared by 7 bases and J by 0 bases, with 9 bases between. The CDR3 runs 13 residues. The variable domain in full, with the rest retrieved from reference TRBV28 and TRBJ1-1, is DVKVTQSSRYLVKRTGEKVFLECVQDMDHENMFWYRQDPGLGLRLIYFSYDVKMKEKGDIPEGYSVSREKKERFSLILESASTNQTSMYLCASIGLLNTEAFFGQGTRLTVV.

The V gene is TRBV5-4, the J gene TRBJ1-1; no firm D call. The CDR3 loop spans 15 amino acids. The germline V and J ends were trimmed by 1 base and 0 bases, with 10 bases remaining between them. CDR1 and CDR2 from the germline V gene are SGHNT and YYREEE (reference sequence). Written as DNA, the CDR3 is TGTGCCAGCAGCTTGTATCTGGACTTGAACACTGAAGCTTTCTTT. Translating it yields CASSLYLDLNTEAFF.